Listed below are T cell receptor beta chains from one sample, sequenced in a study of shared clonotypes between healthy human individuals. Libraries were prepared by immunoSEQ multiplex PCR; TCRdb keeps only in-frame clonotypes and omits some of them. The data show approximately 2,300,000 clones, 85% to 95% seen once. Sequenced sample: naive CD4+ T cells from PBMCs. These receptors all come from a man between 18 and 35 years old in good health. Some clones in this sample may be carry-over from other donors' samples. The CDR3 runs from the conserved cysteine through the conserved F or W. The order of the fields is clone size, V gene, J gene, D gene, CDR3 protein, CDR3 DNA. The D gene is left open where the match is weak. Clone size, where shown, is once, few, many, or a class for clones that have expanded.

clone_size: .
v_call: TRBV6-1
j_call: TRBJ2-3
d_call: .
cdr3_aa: CASSVGHSRSTDTQYF
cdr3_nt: TGTGCCAGCAGTGTTGGGCACTCCCGTAGCACAGATACGCAGTATTTT

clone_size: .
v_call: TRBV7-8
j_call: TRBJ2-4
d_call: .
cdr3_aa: CASSLELANYKNIQYF
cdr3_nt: TGTGCCAGCAGCTTAGAACTGGCCAATTACAAAAACATTCAGTACTTC

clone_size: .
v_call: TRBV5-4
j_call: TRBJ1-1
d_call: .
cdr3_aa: CASSLFSGERTEAFF
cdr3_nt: TGTGCCAGCAGCTTGTTTTCAGGGGAGAGGACTGAAGCTTTCTTT

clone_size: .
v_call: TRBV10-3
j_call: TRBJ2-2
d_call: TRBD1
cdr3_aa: CAIRGQGAGTGELFF
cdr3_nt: TGTGCCATCAGAGGACAGGGGGCGGGCACCGGGGAGCTGTTTTTT

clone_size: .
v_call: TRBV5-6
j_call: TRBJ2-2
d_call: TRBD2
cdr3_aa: CASSLMGLAGTAGELFF
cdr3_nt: TGTGCCAGCAGCTTGATGGGACTAGCGGGAACCGCCGGGGAGCTGTTTTTT

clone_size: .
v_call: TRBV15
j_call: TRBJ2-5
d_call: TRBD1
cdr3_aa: CATSTTGVSETQYF
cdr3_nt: TGTGCCACCAGCACTACAGGGGTCTCAGAGACCCAGTACTTC

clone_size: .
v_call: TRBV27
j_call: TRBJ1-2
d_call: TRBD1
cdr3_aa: CASSPGGAYGYTF
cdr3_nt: TGTGCCAGCAGTCCAGGGGGCGCCTATGGCTACACCTTC

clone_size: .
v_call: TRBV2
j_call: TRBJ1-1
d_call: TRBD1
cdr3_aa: CASSDGTGVTEAFF
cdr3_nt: TGTGCCAGCAGCGACGGGACAGGGGTGACTGAAGCTTTCTTT

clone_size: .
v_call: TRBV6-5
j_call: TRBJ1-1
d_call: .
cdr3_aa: CASSYRQKAFF
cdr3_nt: TGTGCCAGCAGTTATAGGCAGAAAGCTTTCTTT

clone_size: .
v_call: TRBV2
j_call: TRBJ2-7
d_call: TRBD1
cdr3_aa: CASTEGAPGTYEQYF
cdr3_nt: TGTGCCAGCACCGAGGGGGCCCCCGGCACCTACGAGCAGTACTTC

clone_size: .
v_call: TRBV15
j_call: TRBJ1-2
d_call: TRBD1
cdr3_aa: CATSRDRGPRLEVHGYTF
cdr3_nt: TGTGCCACCAGCAGGGACAGGGGGCCGCGACTTGAGGTCCATGGCTACACCTTC

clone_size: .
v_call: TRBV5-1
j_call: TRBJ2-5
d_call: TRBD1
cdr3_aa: CASRWTGEGQETQYF
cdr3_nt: TGCGCCAGCAGGTGGACAGGGGAGGGGCAAGAGACCCAGTACTTC

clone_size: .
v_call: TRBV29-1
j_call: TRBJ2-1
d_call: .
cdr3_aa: CSVEKLWGTNEQFF
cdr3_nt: TGCAGCGTTGAAAAACTGTGGGGTACAAATGAGCAGTTCTTC

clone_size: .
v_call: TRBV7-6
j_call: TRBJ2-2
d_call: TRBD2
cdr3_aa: CASSSRGAGGKGTPGGELFF
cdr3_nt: TGTGCCAGCAGCTCACGCGGGGCGGGAGGAAAGGGAACACCAGGCGGGGAGCTGTTTTTT

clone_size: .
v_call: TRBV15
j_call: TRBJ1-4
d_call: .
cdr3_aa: CATSRGSTATNEKLFF
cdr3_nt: TGTGCCACCAGCAGGGGGTCCACCGCAACTAATGAAAAACTGTTTTTT

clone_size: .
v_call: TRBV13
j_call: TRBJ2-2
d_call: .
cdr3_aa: CASSHRGASRNTGELFF
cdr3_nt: TGTGCCAGCAGCCACCGAGGGGCTAGCAGGAACACCGGGGAGCTGTTTTTT

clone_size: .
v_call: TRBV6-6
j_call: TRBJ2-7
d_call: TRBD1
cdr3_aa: CASNYGTGVYEQYF
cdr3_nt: TGTGCCAGCAATTACGGGACAGGGGTTTACGAGCAGTACTTC

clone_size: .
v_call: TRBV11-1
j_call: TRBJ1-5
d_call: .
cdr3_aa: CASSLRNSNQPQHF
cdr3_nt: TGTGCCAGCAGCTTGAGAAATAGCAATCAGCCCCAGCATTTT

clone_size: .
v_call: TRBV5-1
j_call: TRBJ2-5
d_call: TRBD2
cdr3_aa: CASSLVGTSGRVAETQYF
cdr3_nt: TGCGCCAGCAGCTTGGTTGGGACTAGCGGGAGGGTGGCGGAGACCCAGTACTTC

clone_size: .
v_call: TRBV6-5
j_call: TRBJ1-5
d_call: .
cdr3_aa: CASSSRGGGGNQPQHF
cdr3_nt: TGTGCCAGCAGTTCCCGGGGGGGTGGCGGCAATCAGCCCCAGCATTTT

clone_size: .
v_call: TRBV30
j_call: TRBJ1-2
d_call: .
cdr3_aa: CAWSVKGSYGYTF
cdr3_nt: TGTGCCTGGAGTGTAAAGGGTAGCTATGGCTACACCTTC

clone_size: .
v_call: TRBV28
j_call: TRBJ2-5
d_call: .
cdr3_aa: CASSSPRQGHQETQYF
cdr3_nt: TGTGCCAGCAGTTCCCCCAGGCAGGGCCACCAAGAGACCCAGTACTTC

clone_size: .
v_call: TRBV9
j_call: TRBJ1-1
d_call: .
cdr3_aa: CASSVLPTAGTEAFF
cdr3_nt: TGTGCCAGCAGCGTACTTCCGACAGCAGGCACTGAAGCTTTCTTT

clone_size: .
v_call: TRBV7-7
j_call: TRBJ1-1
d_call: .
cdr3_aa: CASSLARGDEAFF
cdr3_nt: TGTGCCAGCAGCTTAGCGAGAGGGGATGAAGCTTTCTTT

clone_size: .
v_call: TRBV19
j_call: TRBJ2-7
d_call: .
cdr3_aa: CASSIEGGFHEQYF
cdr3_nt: TGTGCCAGTAGTATAGAAGGAGGGTTCCACGAGCAGTACTTC

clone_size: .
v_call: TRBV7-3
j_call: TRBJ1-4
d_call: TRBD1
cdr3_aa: CASSSPLDRGDEKLFF
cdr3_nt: TGTGCCAGCAGCTCCCCTCTCGACAGGGGCGATGAAAAACTGTTTTTT

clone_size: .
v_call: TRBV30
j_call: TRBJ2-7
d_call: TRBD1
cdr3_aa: CAWSQDRVNEQYF
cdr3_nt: TGTGCCTGGAGTCAGGACAGGGTCAACGAGCAGTACTTC

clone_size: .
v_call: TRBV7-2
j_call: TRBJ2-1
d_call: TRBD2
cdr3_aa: CASSLGLAGGADEQFF
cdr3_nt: TGTGCCAGCAGCTTGGGACTAGCGGGAGGGGCGGATGAGCAGTTCTTC

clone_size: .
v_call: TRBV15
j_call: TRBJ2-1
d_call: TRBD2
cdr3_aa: CATSSRGGLAFNEQFF
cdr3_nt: TGTGCCACCAGCAGCCGAGGTGGACTAGCCTTCAATGAGCAGTTCTTC

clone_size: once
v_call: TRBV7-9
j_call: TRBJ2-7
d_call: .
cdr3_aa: CASSFMRSYEQYF
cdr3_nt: TGTGCCAGCAGCTTTATGAGATCCTACGAGCAGTACTTC

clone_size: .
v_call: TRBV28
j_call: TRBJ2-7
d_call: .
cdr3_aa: CASSLRPNEQYF
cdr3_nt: TGTGCCAGCAGTTTAAGACCGAACGAGCAGTACTTC

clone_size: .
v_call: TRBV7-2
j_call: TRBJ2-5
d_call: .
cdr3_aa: CASSFGQQETQYF
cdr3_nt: TGTGCCAGCAGCTTTGGACAGCAAGAGACCCAGTACTTC

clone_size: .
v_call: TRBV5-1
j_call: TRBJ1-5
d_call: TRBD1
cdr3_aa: CASSLTGQGDQPQHF
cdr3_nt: TGCGCCAGCAGCTTGACCGGACAGGGCGATCAGCCCCAGCATTTT

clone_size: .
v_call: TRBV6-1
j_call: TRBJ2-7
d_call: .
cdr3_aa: CASIPPGLSYEQYF
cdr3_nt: TGTGCCAGCATTCCACCGGGTCTATCCTACGAGCAGTACTTC

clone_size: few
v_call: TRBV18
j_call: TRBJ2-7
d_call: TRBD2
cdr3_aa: CASSPGLAGSYEQYF
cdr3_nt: TGTGCCAGCTCACCGGGACTAGCGGGATCCTACGAGCAGTACTTC